Listed below are T cell receptor beta chains from one sample, sequenced in a study of blood T cells in healthy people across ages. TCRdb used MiXCR to reprocess the 5' RACE reads, holding one entry per CDR3 protein. The sample carries approximately 850,000 distinct CDR3 sequences, under 45% recorded once. The sample consisted of blood. The receptors here all came from a man in his 60s in good health. The CDR3 runs from the conserved cysteine through the conserved F or W. The order of the fields is CDR3 DNA, CDR3 protein, V gene, clone size, D gene, J gene. D genes are given only for firm matches. The listing skips clone size in some rows; elsewhere it reads once, few, many or a size class.

CDR3nt: TGTGCCAGCAGCTTAGAACGCGGGGTGCGGGAGACCCAGTACTTC
CDR3aa: CASSLERGVRETQYF
v_gene: TRBV7-2
abundance: few
d_gene: .
j_gene: TRBJ2-5

CDR3nt: TGTGCCAGCAGCCATCTTAATACATTGGAAGCGTCGATGGGCACTGAAGCTTTCTTT
CDR3aa: CASSHLNTLEASMGTEAFF
v_gene: TRBV28
abundance: .
d_gene: .
j_gene: TRBJ1-1

CDR3nt: TGCGCCAGCAGCTTGGAGAGGGGGGGCGCCTGGGATGAGCAGTTCTTC
CDR3aa: CASSLERGGAWDEQFF
v_gene: TRBV5-1
abundance: few
d_gene: .
j_gene: TRBJ2-1

CDR3nt: TGTGCCAGCAGCCTGACAGGTTGGATCTCCTACGAGCAGTACTTC
CDR3aa: CASSLTGWISYEQYF
v_gene: TRBV6-1
abundance: .
d_gene: .
j_gene: TRBJ2-7

CDR3nt: TGTGCCAGCAGGGATGAGGGGGGCAGCGATGAGCAGTTCTTC
CDR3aa: CASRDEGGSDEQFF
v_gene: TRBV9
abundance: .
d_gene: .
j_gene: TRBJ2-1

CDR3nt: TGCAGTGCTAGCAGGACAGATAATTCACCCCTCCACTTT
CDR3aa: CSASRTDNSPLHF
v_gene: TRBV20-1
abundance: .
d_gene: .
j_gene: TRBJ1-6

CDR3nt: TGCGCCAGCAGCATAGCGGAGGAGGGCTACGAGCAGTACTTC
CDR3aa: CASSIAEEGYEQYF
v_gene: TRBV10-2
abundance: .
d_gene: .
j_gene: TRBJ2-7

CDR3nt: TGTGCCAGCAGCTTAGCCCTGAGAGGAGAGACCCAGTACTTC
CDR3aa: CASSLALRGETQYF
v_gene: TRBV7-2
abundance: .
d_gene: .
j_gene: TRBJ2-5

CDR3nt: TGTGCCAGCAGCGTCGGACTAGCGGGGGAGGTGGGCGTCAATGAGCAGTACTTC
CDR3aa: CASSVGLAGEVGVNEQYF
v_gene: TRBV11-3
abundance: .
d_gene: TRBD2
j_gene: TRBJ2-7

CDR3nt: TGTGCCAGCAGCGTGGGGCAGGGAAGAGACGAGCAGTACTTC
CDR3aa: CASSVGQGRDEQYF
v_gene: TRBV9
abundance: .
d_gene: .
j_gene: TRBJ2-7

CDR3nt: TGCAGTGCTAGAGAAGGCGGCAGGGGTGTTGAGCAGTTCTTC
CDR3aa: CSAREGGRGVEQFF
v_gene: TRBV20-1
abundance: .
d_gene: .
j_gene: TRBJ2-1